The 25 T cell receptor beta chains in this list originate from one sample, sequenced in a study of shared clonotypes between healthy human individuals. The table came from immunoSEQ multiplex PCR; TCRdb's copy has only in-frame clones and leaves some out. The data contain a few million clones, 93% of them singletons. The sample taken for sequencing was naive CD4+ T cells from PBMCs. The subset is: CD45RA+ positively selected. These receptors all come from a man between 18 and 35 years old in good health. Some clones in this sample may be carry-over from other donors' samples.

The V gene is TRBV10-3, the J gene TRBJ2-5; D not certain. V was clipped by 6 bases and J by 4 bases, with 12 bases between them. CDR1 ENHRY and CDR2 SYGVKD come from the germline V gene. CDR3 size: 13 residues. The CDR3 region is CAIRKGRGETQYF. DNA for the CDR3: TGTGCCATCAGAAAAGGACGAGGAGAGACCCAGTACTTC.

The chain has TRBV2 and TRBJ2-1; either TRBD1 or TRBD2 may supply D (5 bases each). This CDR3 has 13 residues. CDR1 is SNHLY, CDR2 FYNNEI, per germline. V shed 11 bases and J shed 6 bases, with 17 bases lying between them. The CDR3 bases are TGTGCCTCCGGGACCCAAAGCGGCAATGAGCAGTTCTTC. This translates into CASGTQSGNEQFF.

In the case of this clone: This specimen includes other DNA sequences encoding the same CDR3. The gene calls are TRBV20-1 and TRBJ1-2; the D is unclear. V was shortened by 0 bases and J by 4 bases, with 3 bases between the two germline ends. This CDR3 is 11 amino acids long. Germline V gene data show CDR1 as DFQATT and CDR2 as SNEGSKA (reference sequence). The chain's CDR3 is CSARDGYGYTF. The CDR3 DNA sequence: TGCAGTGCTAGAGACGGCTATGGCTACACCTTC.

The chain is built from TRBV14 and TRBJ2-1; no firm D call. Trimming removed 4 bases from V and 9 bases from J, with 13 bases in between. Germline-derived CDR1 and CDR2 are SGHDN and FVKESK. The length of the CDR3 is 13 residues. CDR3 region: CASSLFVGLEQFF. CDR3 DNA sequence: TGTGCCAGCAGCCTTTTCGTCGGGCTTGAGCAGTTCTTC.

The chain carries TRBV6-5 and TRBJ2-5, with a possible D match to TRBD2 (5 bases). Trimming took off 6 bases at V and 5 bases at J, with 19 bases between the two ends. The CDR3 is made up of 15 amino acids. CDR1 and CDR2 (germline): MNHEY, SVGAGI. This CDR3 is CASRPLTRRPETQYF. The CDR3, as DNA: TGTGCCAGCAGACCCTTGACACGGAGGCCGGAGACCCAGTACTTC.

This clone is a singleton in its sample. V is TRBV27 and J is TRBJ2-3; TRBD1 might be the D (5 bases). The V and J ends lost 10 bases and 0 bases respectively, with 17 bases between them. This CDR3 region has 15 residues. In germline, CDR1 is MNHEY, CDR2 SMNVEV (reference sequence). CDR3 DNA sequence: TGTGCCACCTTGGACACCGATCCTAGCACAGATACGCAGTATTTT. Encoded protein: CATLDTDPSTDTQYF.

A remark on this clone: Other DNA sequences of this sample code for an identical CDR3. The chain employs TRBV5-4 and TRBJ2-5, with 7 bases fitting TRBD1. In germline, CDR1 is SGHNT, CDR2 YYREEE (reference sequence). The CDR3 is 14 residues long. Trimming removed 0 bases from V and 7 bases from J; junction bases left unmatched: 6. This chain's CDR3 is CASSLAGGPGTQYF. In DNA, the CDR3 is TGTGCCAGCAGCTTGGCAGGGGGTCCCGGGACCCAGTACTTC.

The DNA for the CDR3 is TGCGCCAGCAGCTTGTCGGGGGGGCACGAAAAACTGTTTTTT. Translated, it gives CASSLSGGHEKLFF. This chain links TRBV5-1 with TRBJ1-4, with a tentative D call TRBD1 (6 bases). CDR3 length: 14 amino acids. V lost 1 base and J lost 8, with 12 bases in between. Germline CDR1 SGHRS, CDR2 YFSETQ.

This clone showed up just once. The chain couples TRBV28 to TRBJ2-4; tentative D call: TRBD2 (5 bases). The CDR3 is made up of 14 amino acids. V lost 4 bases and J lost 8, with 15 bases in between. Germline lookup yields CDR1 MDHEN and CDR2 SYDVKM. CDR3 protein: CASSSRDPGDIQYF. The CDR3 DNA follows: TGTGCCAGCAGTTCCCGGGATCCCGGTGACATTCAGTACTTC.

This rearrangement joins TRBV5-6 to TRBJ1-3, with D uncertain. The CDR3 totals 17 residues. Germline values: CDR1 SGHDT, CDR2 YYEEEE. V was clipped by 4 bases and J by 0 bases, with 17 bases between them. In nucleotides, the CDR3 is TGTGCCAGCAGCCCCCGCCAAGGAGCCTCCTCTGGAAACACCATATATTTT. It codes for CASSPRQGASSGNTIYF.

The chain is built from TRBV27 and TRBJ2-1, with TRBD1 matching 8 bases. Per the germline V gene, CDR1 is MNHEY and CDR2 is SMNVEV (reference sequence). CDR3 length equals 16 residues. V was pared by 8 bases and J by 4 bases, with 13 bases of the junction left unmatched. The CDR3 DNA reads as TGTGCCAGCTGTCGTGCGGCAGGGGGCTTGTACAATGAGCAGTTCTTC. Translated: CASCRAAGGLYNEQFF.

This chain connects TRBV29-1 to TRBJ1-1; D is perhaps TRBD1 (6 bases). CDR1 is SQVTM and CDR2 is ANQGSEA in the germline V gene. The CDR3 loop spans 14 amino acids. Trimming took 0 bases from V and 11 from J, leaving 19 bases between them. The CDR3 region is CSVEEKVRGTPAFF. As DNA, the CDR3 is TGCAGCGTTGAAGAGAAGGTTCGCGGGACACCGGCTTTCTTT.

The chain joins TRBV6-6 to TRBJ1-1; D might be TRBD1 (6 bases). Germline values: CDR1 MNHNY, CDR2 SVGAGI (reference sequence). The V end was cut by 0 bases, the J end by 6 bases, with 14 bases between. The CDR3 covers 15 residues. The CDR3 coding sequence is TGTGCCAGCAGTTACTCCAGGCAGGGGACGGCTGAAGCTTTCTTT. The encoded protein is CASSYSRQGTAEAFF.

The V and J genes are TRBV5-1 and TRBJ2-2, with D perhaps matching TRBD1 (6 bases). The germline CDR1 and CDR2 sequences are SGHRS and YFSETQ. Trimming shortened V by 4 bases and J by 4 bases, and 14 bases separated the two germline ends. The CDR3 totals 15 residues. The CDR3 loop is CASSGPQGSTGELFF. The CDR3 DNA sequence: TGCGCCAGCAGCGGACCCCAGGGGAGCACCGGGGAGCTGTTTTTT.

The rearrangement uses TRBV5-1 and TRBJ2-6; 8 bases agree with TRBD1. Germline values: CDR1 SGHRS, CDR2 YFSETQ. This CDR3 has 18 residues. The trim removed 4 bases at V and 0 bases at J, leaving 9 bases unmatched. The CDR3 sequence: CASSTGQGYTSGANVLTF. The CDR3 region has the DNA TGCGCCAGCAGCACCGGACAGGGCTATACCTCTGGGGCCAACGTCCTGACTTTC. Full variable domain (missing parts from reference TRBV5-1 and TRBJ2-6): KAGVTQTPRYLIKTRGQQVTLSCSPISGHRSVSWYQQTPGQGLQFLFEYFSETQRNKGNFPGRFSGRQFSNSRSEMNVSTLELGDSALYLCASSTGQGYTSGANVLTFGAGSRLTVL.

The chain employs TRBV11-1 and TRBJ2-3; a possible D gene is TRBD2 (6 bases). CDR1 is SGHAT, CDR2 FQDESV, per germline (reference sequence). CDR3 length equals 16 residues. Trimming took 4 bases from V and 0 from J, leaving 14 bases between them. The CDR3 bases are TGTGCCAGCAGCTCACGGGGCGGGACTAGCACAGATACGCAGTATTTT. Translation gives CASSSRGGTSTDTQYF.

This clone appeared a single time. CDR3 protein: CASSLDGASYNEQFF. The CDR3, as DNA: TGTGCCAGCAGCTTAGATGGGGCCTCCTACAATGAGCAGTTCTTC. The V gene is TRBV11-3, the J gene TRBJ2-1; maybe TRBD1 (5 bases). This CDR3 region has 15 residues. V was trimmed by 0 bases and J by 0 bases, leaving 6 bases between them. In germline, CDR1 is SGHNT, CDR2 YENEEA.

The J gene is TRBJ2-4, the V gene TRBV29-1; D call uncertain. CDR3 length: 14 amino acids. Trimming took off 4 bases at V and 0 bases at J, with 10 bases between the two ends. Germline loops: CDR1 SQVTM, CDR2 ANQGSEA. The CDR3 bases are TGCAGCGTTGGGCACCGACTAGCCAAAAACATTCAGTACTTC. Translated: CSVGHRLAKNIQYF.

This clone has just one count. This CDR3 is CASSFMGPLINEQYF. In DNA form, the CDR3 reads TGTGCCAGCAGCTTTATGGGGCCTCTTATCAACGAGCAGTACTTC. The chain links TRBV5-8 to TRBJ2-7; D might be TRBD1 (5 bases). Trimming removed 2 bases from V and 5 bases from J, with 17 bases in between. This CDR3 contains 15 residues. Germline V lookup: CDR1 SGHTS, CDR2 YDEGEE.

The V and J genes are TRBV6-6 and TRBJ1-1; 11 bases fit TRBD1. Looked up from germline, CDR1 is MNHNY and CDR2 is SVGAGI (reference sequence). The CDR3 extends over 15 amino acids. V lost 6 bases and J lost 0; bases outside the gene matches: 3. The chain's CDR3 is CASSWTGGVNTEAFF. CDR3 nucleotides: TGTGCCAGCAGCTGGACAGGGGGCGTGAACACTGAAGCTTTCTTT.

The chain carries TRBV10-1 and TRBJ2-3, with 10 bases lining up with TRBD2. V dropped 0 bases and J dropped 8; count of bases not matched to a gene: 8. The CDR3 is made up of 16 amino acids. CDR1 and CDR2 from the germline V gene are WNHNN and SYGVQD (reference sequence). CDR3 loop: CASSESSGRVHGTQYF. The CDR3 bases are TGCGCCAGCAGTGAGTCGAGCGGGAGGGTTCATGGTACGCAGTATTTT.

This clone was seen only a few times. This same CDR3 is encoded by further DNA sequences in the sample. This sequence joins TRBV11-2 and TRBJ2-2; the D is unclear. The CDR3 loop spans 14 amino acids. Trimming removed 1 base from V and 1 base from J, with 4 bases in between. Germline assignment: CDR1 SGHAT and CDR2 FQNNGV. The CDR3 DNA sequence: TGTGCCAGCAGCTTAGGGGGGAACACCGGGGAGCTGTTTTTT. It specifies CASSLGGNTGELFF. The whole variable domain, remainder taken from reference TRBV11-2 and TRBJ2-2, is EAGVAQSPRYKIIEKRQSVAFWCNPISGHATLYWYQQILGQGPKLLIQFQNNGVVDDSQLPKDRFSAERLKGVDSTLKIQPAKLEDSAVYLCASSLGGNTGELFFGEGSRLTVL.

The rearrangement links TRBV14 to TRBJ2-5; 7 bases are shared with TRBD2. Per the germline V gene, CDR1 is SGHDN and CDR2 is FVKESK. The CDR3 is 13 residues long. The J segment lost 5 bases and the V segment lost 1 base, leaving 1 base of the junction unmatched. CDR3 amino acids: CASSQGGGETQYF. CDR3 DNA: TGTGCCAGCAGCCAAGGGGGAGGGGAGACCCAGTACTTC.

V and J are TRBV28 and TRBJ2-7; D may be TRBD2 (5 bases). V lost 6 bases and J 0 bases, leaving 12 bases between the germline ends. CDR1 is MDHEN, CDR2 SYDVKM, per germline. There are 14 residues in the CDR3. The CDR3 reads CASSQMGSSYEQYF. In nucleotides, the CDR3 is TGTGCCAGCAGCCAGATGGGGAGCTCCTACGAGCAGTACTTC.

The chain employs TRBV4-1 and TRBJ2-5, with 8 bases matching TRBD1. Trimming cost V 5 bases and J 0 bases; bases outside gene matches: 8. This CDR3 has 16 residues. Per the germline V gene, CDR1 is MGHRA and CDR2 is YSYEKL. CDR3 sequence reads: CASSYPGQGNQETQYF. In DNA form, the CDR3 reads TGCGCCAGCAGCTATCCCGGACAGGGAAACCAAGAGACCCAGTACTTC.